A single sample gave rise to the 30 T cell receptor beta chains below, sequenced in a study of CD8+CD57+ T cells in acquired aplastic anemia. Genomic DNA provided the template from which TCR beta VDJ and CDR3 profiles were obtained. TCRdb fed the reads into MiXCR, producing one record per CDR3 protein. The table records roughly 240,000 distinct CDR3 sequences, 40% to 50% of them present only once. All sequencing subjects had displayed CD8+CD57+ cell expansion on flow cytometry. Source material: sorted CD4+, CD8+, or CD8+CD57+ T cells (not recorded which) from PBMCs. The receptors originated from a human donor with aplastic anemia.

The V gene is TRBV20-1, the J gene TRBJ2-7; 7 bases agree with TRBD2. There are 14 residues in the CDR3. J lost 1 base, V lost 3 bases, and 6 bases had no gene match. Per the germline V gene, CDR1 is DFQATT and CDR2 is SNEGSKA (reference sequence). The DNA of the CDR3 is TGCAGTGCTAGTAAGGCGGGAGCGTCCTACGAGCAGTACTTC. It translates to CSASKAGASYEQYF.

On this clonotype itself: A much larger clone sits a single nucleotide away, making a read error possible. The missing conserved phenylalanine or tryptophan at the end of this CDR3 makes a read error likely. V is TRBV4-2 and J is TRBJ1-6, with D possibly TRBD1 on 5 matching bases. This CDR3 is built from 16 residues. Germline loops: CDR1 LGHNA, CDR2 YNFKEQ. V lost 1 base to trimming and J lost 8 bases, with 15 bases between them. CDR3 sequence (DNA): TGTGCCAGCAGCCAAGCCACCGGCAGGGAGGATTCACCCCTCCACCTT. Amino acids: CASSQATGREDSPLHL.

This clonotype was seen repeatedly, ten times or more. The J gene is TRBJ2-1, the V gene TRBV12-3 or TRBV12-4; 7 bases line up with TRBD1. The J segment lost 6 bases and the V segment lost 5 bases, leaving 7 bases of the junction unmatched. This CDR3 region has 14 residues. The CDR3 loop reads CASSRQGIGNEQFF. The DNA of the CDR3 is TGTGCCAGCAGTCGACAGGGAATCGGCAATGAGCAGTTCTTC.

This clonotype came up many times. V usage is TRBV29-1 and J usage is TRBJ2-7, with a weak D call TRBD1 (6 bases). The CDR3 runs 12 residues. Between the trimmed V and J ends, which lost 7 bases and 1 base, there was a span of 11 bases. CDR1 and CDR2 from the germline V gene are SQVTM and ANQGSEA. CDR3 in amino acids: CSATTGSYEQYF. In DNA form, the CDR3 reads TGCAGCGCCACAACAGGGTCCTACGAGCAGTACTTC.

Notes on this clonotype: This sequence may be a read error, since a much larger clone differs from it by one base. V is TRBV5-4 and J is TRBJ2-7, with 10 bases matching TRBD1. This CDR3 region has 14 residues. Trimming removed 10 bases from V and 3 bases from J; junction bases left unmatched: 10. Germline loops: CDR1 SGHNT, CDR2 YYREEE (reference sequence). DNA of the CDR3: TGTGCCGTCCCCCCGGGACAGGGGATCTACGAGCAGTACTTC. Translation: CAVPPGQGIYEQYF.

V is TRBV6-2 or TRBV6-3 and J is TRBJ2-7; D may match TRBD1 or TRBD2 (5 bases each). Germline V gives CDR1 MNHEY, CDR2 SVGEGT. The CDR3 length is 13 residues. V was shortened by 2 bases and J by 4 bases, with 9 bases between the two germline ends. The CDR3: CASSYEGLYEQYF. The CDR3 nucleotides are TGTGCCAGCAGTTACGAGGGGCTGTACGAGCAGTACTTC.

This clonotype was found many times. CDR3 in DNA: TGTGCCAGCAGGTCAGAGACCGAATCGTTCTACGAGCAGTACTTC. It is translated as CASRSETESFYEQYF. The chain carries TRBV6-5 and TRBJ2-7; D gene uncertain. The CDR3 spans 15 residues. The germline V and J ends were trimmed by 6 bases and 3 bases, with 18 bases remaining between them. Germline CDR1 reads MNHEY; CDR2 reads SVGAGI.

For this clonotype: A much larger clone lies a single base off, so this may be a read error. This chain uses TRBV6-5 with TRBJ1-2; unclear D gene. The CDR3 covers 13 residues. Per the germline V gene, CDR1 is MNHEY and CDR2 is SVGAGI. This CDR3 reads CASSWQAGYGSTF. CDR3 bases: TGTGCCAGCAGTTGGCAGGCGGGCTATGGCTCCACCTTC.

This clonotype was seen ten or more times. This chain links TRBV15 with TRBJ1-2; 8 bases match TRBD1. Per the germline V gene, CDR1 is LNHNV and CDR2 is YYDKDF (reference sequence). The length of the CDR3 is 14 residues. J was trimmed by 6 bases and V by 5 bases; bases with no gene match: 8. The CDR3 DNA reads TGTGCCACCAGCGGATCCGGGACAGGCAATGGCTACACCTTC. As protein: CATSGSGTGNGYTF.

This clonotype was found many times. As DNA, the CDR3 is TGTGCCAGCAGTAATGGCCCCTTCCAGTACTTC. Its protein is CASSNGPFQYF. The chain couples TRBV6-5 to TRBJ2-7; D is uncertain. The germline V gene encodes CDR1 MNHEY and CDR2 SVGAGI. The CDR3 runs to 11 residues. Trimming took off 5 bases at V and 10 bases at J, with 12 bases between the two ends.

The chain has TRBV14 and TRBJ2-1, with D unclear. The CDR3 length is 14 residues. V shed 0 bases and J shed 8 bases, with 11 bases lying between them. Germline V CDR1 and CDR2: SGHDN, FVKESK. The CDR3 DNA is TGTGCCAGCAGCCAAGACTATATCGACGATGAGCAGTTCTTC. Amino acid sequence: CASSQDYIDDEQFF. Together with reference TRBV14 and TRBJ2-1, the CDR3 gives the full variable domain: EAGVTQFPSHSVIEKGQTVTLRCDPISGHDNLYWYRRVMGKEIKFLLHFVKESKQDESGMPNNRFLAERTGGTYSTLKVQPAELEDSGVYFCASSQDYIDDEQFFGPGTRLTVL.

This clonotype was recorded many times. CDR3 nucleotides: TGTGCCAGCAGCCCCGGGAGCATGAACACTGAAGCTTTCTTT. Protein sequence: CASSPGSMNTEAFF. V gene TRBV9 combines with J gene TRBJ1-1; D not certain. Germline V gives CDR1 SGDLS, CDR2 YYNGEE. Between the trimmed V and J ends, which lost 4 bases and 0 bases, there was a span of 10 bases. This CDR3 comprises 14 residues.

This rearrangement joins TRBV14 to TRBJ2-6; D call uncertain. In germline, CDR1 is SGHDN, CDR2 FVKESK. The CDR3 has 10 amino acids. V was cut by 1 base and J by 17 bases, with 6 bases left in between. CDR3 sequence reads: CASSQAVMTF. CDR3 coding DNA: TGTGCCAGCAGCCAAGCAGTTATGACTTTC.

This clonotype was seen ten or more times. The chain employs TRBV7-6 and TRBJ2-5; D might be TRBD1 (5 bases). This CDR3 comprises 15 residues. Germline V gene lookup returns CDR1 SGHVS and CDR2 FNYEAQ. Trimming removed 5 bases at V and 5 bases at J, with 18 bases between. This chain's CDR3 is CASSRRGAVTETQYF. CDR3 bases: TGTGCCAGCAGCCGCCGTGGGGCAGTAACGGAGACCCAGTACTTC.

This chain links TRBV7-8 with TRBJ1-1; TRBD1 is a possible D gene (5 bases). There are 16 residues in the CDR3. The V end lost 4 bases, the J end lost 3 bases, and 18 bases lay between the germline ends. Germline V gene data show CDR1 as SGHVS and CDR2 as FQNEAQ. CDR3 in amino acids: CASSSAFGLGDTEAFF. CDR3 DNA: TGTGCCAGCAGCTCAGCTTTTGGGCTAGGGGACACTGAAGCTTTCTTT.

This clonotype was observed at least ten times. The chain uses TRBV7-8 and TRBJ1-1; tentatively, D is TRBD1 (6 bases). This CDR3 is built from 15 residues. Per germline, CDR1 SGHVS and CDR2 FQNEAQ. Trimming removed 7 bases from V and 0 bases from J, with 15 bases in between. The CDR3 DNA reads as TGTGCCAGCACAATTCCTGGGACAATGAACACTGAAGCTTTCTTT. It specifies CASTIPGTMNTEAFF. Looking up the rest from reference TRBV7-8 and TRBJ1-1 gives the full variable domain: GAGVSQSPRYKVAKRGQDVALRCDPISGHVSLFWYQQALGQGPEFLTYFQNEAQLDKSGLPSDRFFAERPEGSVSTLKIQRTQQEDSAVYLCASTIPGTMNTEAFFGQGTRLTVV.

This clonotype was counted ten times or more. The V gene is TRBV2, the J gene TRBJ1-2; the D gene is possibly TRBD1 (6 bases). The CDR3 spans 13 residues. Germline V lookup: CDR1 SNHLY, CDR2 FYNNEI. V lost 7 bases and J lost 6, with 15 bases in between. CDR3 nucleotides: TGTGCCAGCACCAAGGGGGGGGTTGATGGCTACACCTTC. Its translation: CASTKGGVDGYTF.

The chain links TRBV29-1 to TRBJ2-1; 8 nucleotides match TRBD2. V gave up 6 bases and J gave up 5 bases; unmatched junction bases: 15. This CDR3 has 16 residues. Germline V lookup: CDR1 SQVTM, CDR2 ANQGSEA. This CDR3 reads CSVAGILAEEDNEQFF. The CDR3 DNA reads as TGCAGCGTCGCAGGAATACTAGCGGAGGAGGACAATGAGCAGTTCTTC.

The CDR3 loop reads CASSNTMGTGELFF. DNA for the CDR3: TGTGCCAGCAGCAATACCATGGGCACCGGGGAGCTGTTTTTT. This rearrangement joins TRBV7-3 to TRBJ2-2; D gene unclear. The CDR3 has 14 residues. The V end lost 5 bases, the J end lost 4 bases, and 11 bases lay between the germline ends. CDR1 and CDR2 from the germline V gene are SGHTA and FQGTGA.

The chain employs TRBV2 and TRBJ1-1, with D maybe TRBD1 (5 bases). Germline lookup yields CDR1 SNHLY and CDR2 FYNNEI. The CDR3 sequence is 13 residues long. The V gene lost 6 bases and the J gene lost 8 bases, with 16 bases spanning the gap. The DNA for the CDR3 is TGTGCCAGCAGACGGGACGTCATGGCAGAAGCTTTCTTT. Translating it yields CASRRDVMAEAFF.

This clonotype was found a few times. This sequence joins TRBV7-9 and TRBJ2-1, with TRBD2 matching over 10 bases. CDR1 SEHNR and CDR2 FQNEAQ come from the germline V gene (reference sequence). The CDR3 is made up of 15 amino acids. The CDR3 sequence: CAYLDLAGDNNEQFF. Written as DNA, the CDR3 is TGTGCTTACCTTGACCTAGCGGGAGACAACAATGAGCAGTTCTTC.

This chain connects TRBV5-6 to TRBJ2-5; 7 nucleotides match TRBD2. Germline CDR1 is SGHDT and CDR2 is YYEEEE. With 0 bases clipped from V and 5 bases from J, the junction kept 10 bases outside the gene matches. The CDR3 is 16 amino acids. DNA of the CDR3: TGTGCCAGCAGCTTGGCGGGAGGCTCCCGGGGGGAGACCCAGTACTTC. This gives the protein CASSLAGGSRGETQYF.

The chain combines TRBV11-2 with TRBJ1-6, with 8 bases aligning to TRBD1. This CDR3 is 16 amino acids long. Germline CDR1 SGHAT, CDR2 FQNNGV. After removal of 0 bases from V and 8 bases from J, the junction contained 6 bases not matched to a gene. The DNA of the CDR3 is TGTGCCAGCAGCTTAGAAACGACAGGGGAGGATTCACCCCTCCACTTT. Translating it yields CASSLETTGEDSPLHF.

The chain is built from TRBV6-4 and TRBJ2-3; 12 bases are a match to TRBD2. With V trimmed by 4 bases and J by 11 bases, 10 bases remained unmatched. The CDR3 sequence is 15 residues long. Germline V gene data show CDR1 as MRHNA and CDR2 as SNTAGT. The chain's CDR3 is CASSVTSGGNNEQYF. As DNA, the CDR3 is TGTGCCAGCAGTGTGACTAGCGGGGGTAATAATGAGCAGTATTTT.

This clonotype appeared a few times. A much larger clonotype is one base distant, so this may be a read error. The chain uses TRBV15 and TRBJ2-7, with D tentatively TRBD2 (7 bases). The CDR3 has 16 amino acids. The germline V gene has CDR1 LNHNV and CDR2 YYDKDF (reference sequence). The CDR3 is CAASSSRGLGSYEQYF. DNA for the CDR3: TGTGCCGCCAGCTCCTCGCGGGGGCTGGGGTCCTACGAGCAGTACTTC. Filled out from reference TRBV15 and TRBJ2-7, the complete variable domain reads DAMVIQNPRYQVTQFGKPVTLSCSQTLNHNVMYWYQQKSSQAPKLLFHYYDKDFNNEADTPDNFQSRRPNTSFCFLDIRSPGLGDTAMYLCAASSSRGLGSYEQYFGPGTRLTVT.

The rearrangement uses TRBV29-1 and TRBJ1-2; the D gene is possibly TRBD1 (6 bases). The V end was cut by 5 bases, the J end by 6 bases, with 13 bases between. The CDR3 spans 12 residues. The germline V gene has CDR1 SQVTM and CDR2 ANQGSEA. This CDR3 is CSVRSGVDGYTF. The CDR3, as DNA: TGCAGCGTTAGGTCAGGGGTGGATGGCTACACCTTC.

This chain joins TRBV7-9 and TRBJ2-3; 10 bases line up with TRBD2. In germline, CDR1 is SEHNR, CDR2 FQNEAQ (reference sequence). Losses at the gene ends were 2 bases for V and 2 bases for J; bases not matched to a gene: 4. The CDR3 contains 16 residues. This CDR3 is CASSLPAGGPTDTQYF. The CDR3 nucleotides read TGTGCCAGCAGCTTACCAGCGGGAGGGCCCACAGATACGCAGTATTTT.

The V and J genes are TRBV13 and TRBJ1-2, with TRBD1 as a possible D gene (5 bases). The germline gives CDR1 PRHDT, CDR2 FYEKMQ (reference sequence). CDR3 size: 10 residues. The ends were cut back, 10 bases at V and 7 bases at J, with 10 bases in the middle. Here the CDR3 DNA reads TGTGCCAATGGGGGAGCTGGCTACACCTTC. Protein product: CANGGAGYTF.

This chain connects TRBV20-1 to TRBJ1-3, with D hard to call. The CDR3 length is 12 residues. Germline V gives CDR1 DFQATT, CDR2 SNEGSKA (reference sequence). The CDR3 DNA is TGCAGCTTCCTCGGGGCTGGAAACACCATATATTTT. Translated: CSFLGAGNTIYF.

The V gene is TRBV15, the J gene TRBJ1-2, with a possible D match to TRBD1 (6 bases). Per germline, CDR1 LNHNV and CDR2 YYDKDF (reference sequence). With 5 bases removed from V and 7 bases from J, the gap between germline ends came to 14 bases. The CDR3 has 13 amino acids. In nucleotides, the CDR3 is TGTGCCACCAGCCTGGGGGGCCTGCTTGGCTACACCTTC. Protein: CATSLGGLLGYTF. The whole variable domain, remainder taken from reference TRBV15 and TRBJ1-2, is DAMVIQNPRYQVTQFGKPVTLSCSQTLNHNVMYWYQQKSSQAPKLLFHYYDKDFNNEADTPDNFQSRRPNTSFCFLDIRSPGLGDTAMYLCATSLGGLLGYTFGSGTRLTVV.